The rows below give T cell receptor beta chains drawn from one sample of a study of identical twins. MiXCR, applied by TCRdb to the 5' RACE reads, yields one record per CDR3 protein. The table shows some 230,000 distinct CDR3 sequences, with 5.5% to 7.5% occurring only once. A further study also used this sample, focusing on T cells expressing NK-cell markers.

Source material: CD8+ T cells sorted from blood. The receptors shown here come from a woman between 18 and 29 years old in good health. Both conserved end residues are part of each CDR3. The D gene is left open where the match is weak. The size entry is marked missing in some rows and otherwise reads once, few, many or a size class.

clone size	J gene	CDR3 length	D gene	V gene	CDR3 protein	CDR3 DNA
-	TRBJ1-5	13	-	TRBV5-6	CASSLVGGQPQHF	TGTGCCAGCAGCTTGGTTGGCGGTCAGCCCCAGCATTTT
many	TRBJ2-1	12	-	TRBV15	CATSDSGVEQFF	TGTGCCACCTCGGACTCCGGCGTTGAGCAGTTCTTC
-	TRBJ1-5	15	-	TRBV15	CATSRERTSNQPQHF	TGTGCCACCAGCAGAGAAAGGACTAGCAATCAGCCCCAGCATTTT
-	TRBJ1-1	13	TRBD1	TRBV29-1	CSVESDRGQIAFF	TGCAGCGTTGAGTCGGACAGGGGGCAGATAGCTTTCTTT
-	TRBJ1-1	14	-	TRBV25-1	CASSESVGITEAFF	TGTGCCAGCAGTGAATCGGTCGGGATCACTGAAGCTTTCTTT
many	TRBJ2-2	17	TRBD2	TRBV7-2	CASSLLGLAGGTGELFF	TGTGCCAGCAGCTTACTCGGACTAGCGGGAGGGACCGGGGAGCTGTTTTTT
many	TRBJ1-1	15	-	TRBV24-1	CATSDLGTGNTEAFF	TGTGCCACCAGTGATCTGGGCACCGGGAACACTGAAGCTTTCTTT
few	TRBJ1-2	16	-	TRBV4-1	CASTGVTGSGNYGYTF	TGCGCCAGCACTGGGGTAACCGGTTCAGGAAACTATGGCTACACCTTC
many	TRBJ2-3	15	-	TRBV5-1	CASSRLDRRTDTQYF	TGCGCCAGCAGCCGATTAGACAGGCGCACAGATACGCAGTATTTT
few	TRBJ1-1	15	-	TRBV3-1	CASSPVVGLNTEAFF	TGTGCCAGCAGCCCAGTAGTCGGATTGAACACTGAAGCTTTCTTT
many	TRBJ2-1	15	TRBD1	TRBV7-8	CASSLTAGGYNEQFF	TGTGCCAGCAGCTTAACGGCAGGGGGCTACAATGAGCAGTTCTTC
many	TRBJ2-7	14	TRBD1	TRBV4-3	CASSQMTGRHEQYF	TGCGCCAGCAGCCAAATGACAGGGCGGCACGAGCAGTACTTC
many	TRBJ2-1	13	-	TRBV29-1	CSVLGPLPQEQFF	TGCAGCGTCCTCGGACCTCTACCCCAGGAGCAGTTCTTC
-	TRBJ2-1	17	TRBD2	TRBV6-2/TRBV6-3	CASSYSTSGTLSNEQFF	TGTGCCAGCAGTTACTCTACTAGCGGGACCCTCTCCAATGAGCAGTTCTTC
many	TRBJ1-1	13	-	TRBV9	CASSDQVNTEAFF	TGTGCCAGCAGCGATCAAGTCAACACTGAAGCTTTCTTT
-	TRBJ2-7	12	-	TRBV7-2	CASSPQVGEQYF	TGTGCCAGCAGCCCGCAAGTTGGCGAGCAGTACTTC
-	TRBJ1-1	14	-	TRBV19	CASSPQDSNTEAFF	TGTGCCAGTAGCCCCCAGGATTCGAACACTGAAGCTTTCTTT
many	TRBJ2-1	17	TRBD2	TRBV12-3/TRBV12-4	CASSLTQPLADYNEQFF	TGTGCCAGCAGTTTAACCCAACCGCTAGCGGACTACAATGAGCAGTTCTTC
-	TRBJ2-1	13	-	TRBV7-9	CASRGDLYNEQFF	TGTGCCAGCAGGGGCGACTTGTACAATGAGCAGTTCTTC
-	TRBJ2-5	16	-	TRBV3-1	CASSHPNRAPFETQYF	TGTGCCAGCAGCCACCCGAATAGGGCCCCTTTCGAGACCCAGTACTTC
many	TRBJ1-1	12	-	TRBV29-1	CSAGQSGTEAFF	TGCAGCGCCGGACAGTCTGGCACTGAAGCTTTCTTT
-	TRBJ1-2	13	-	TRBV6-1	CASSEVEVRGYTF	TGTGCCAGCAGTGAAGTGGAGGTTCGGGGCTACACCTTC
few	TRBJ1-1	14	-	TRBV14	CASSHWQTRTEAFF	TGTGCCAGCAGCCACTGGCAGACCCGCACTGAAGCTTTCTTT
few	TRBJ2-7	17	TRBD2	TRBV5-5	CASSSTGTSSLGDEQYF	TGTGCCAGCAGCTCTACCGGGACTAGCTCCCTAGGCGACGAGCAGTACTTC
-	TRBJ2-3	15	-	TRBV2	CASFSTDTSTDTQYF	TGTGCCAGCTTCTCGACTGACACTAGCACAGATACGCAGTATTTT
many	TRBJ2-1	18	TRBD2	TRBV6-2/TRBV6-3	CASSYSEIAGGSYNEQFF	TGTGCCAGCAGTTACAGTGAGATAGCGGGAGGTTCCTACAATGAGCAGTTCTTC
few	TRBJ2-7	14	-	TRBV30	CAWTRQTLNYEQYF	TGTGCCTGGACCCGACAGACGCTAAACTACGAGCAGTACTTC
once	TRBJ1-3	16	-	TRBV7-9	CVSSFNRESSGNTIYF	TGTGTCAGCAGCTTTAACAGGGAAAGCTCTGGAAACACCATATATTTT